A single T cell receptor (beta chain) is shown here with its context. The antigen is undetermined. Looked up from germline, CDR1 is MGHRA and CDR2 is YSYEKL. The CDR3 consists of 17 residues. The trim removed 3 bases at V and 1 base at J, leaving 2 bases unmatched. The source of the sample is a study of cytomegalovirus exposure and HLA in healthy donors. Overall study findings and caveats: That first-cohort TCR clusters tended to co-occur in the approximately 110 validation repertoires was found in a later analysis.

Only in-frame clones appear in the TCRdb table, and some are missing; sequencing was by immunoSEQ multiplex PCR. In the table there are about 330,000 clones, roughly 88% of which are singletons. The TCR originated in a woman aged 18-35 years in good health and CMV-seronegative. The J gene is TRBJ2-5, the V gene TRBV4-1; 16 bases map to TRBD2. The sequenced sample was PBMCs. CDR3 residues: CASSQGLAGGLQETQYF. The DNA of the CDR3 is TGCGCCAGCAGCCAGGGACTAGCGGGGGGGCTCCAAGAGACCCAGTACTTC.